The present T cell receptor (beta chain) was sequenced within a study of CD8 T cells in ankylosing spondylitis. This clonotype was observed at least ten times. What it recognizes is unknown. In germline, CDR1 is MGHRA, CDR2 YSYEKL. This CDR3 region has 15 residues. Between the trimmed V and J ends, which lost 0 bases and 1 base, there was a span of 6 bases. TCRdb reanalysed the 5' RACE reads using MiXCR and keeps one entry per CDR3 protein. This sample has a few hundred thousand distinct CDR3 sequences, with approximately 12% found just once. Study conclusions and caveats: Within ankylosing spondylitis blood, a TCR beta motif made up of several highly homologous variants appeared to be characteristic. The study looked at matched synovial fluid samples from ankylosing spondylitis patients. Disease-linked clones were reported to be significantly enriched there.

The chain combines TRBV4-1 with TRBJ2-2, with D unresolved. The receptor was derived from a male donor with ankylosing spondylitis. Sequencing used blood, either unsorted or a sorted T cell fraction (not recorded which). The CDR3 sequence: CASSQEGLNTGELFF. The CDR3 DNA reads TGCGCCAGCAGCCAAGAGGGGTTGAACACCGGGGAGCTGTTTTTT.